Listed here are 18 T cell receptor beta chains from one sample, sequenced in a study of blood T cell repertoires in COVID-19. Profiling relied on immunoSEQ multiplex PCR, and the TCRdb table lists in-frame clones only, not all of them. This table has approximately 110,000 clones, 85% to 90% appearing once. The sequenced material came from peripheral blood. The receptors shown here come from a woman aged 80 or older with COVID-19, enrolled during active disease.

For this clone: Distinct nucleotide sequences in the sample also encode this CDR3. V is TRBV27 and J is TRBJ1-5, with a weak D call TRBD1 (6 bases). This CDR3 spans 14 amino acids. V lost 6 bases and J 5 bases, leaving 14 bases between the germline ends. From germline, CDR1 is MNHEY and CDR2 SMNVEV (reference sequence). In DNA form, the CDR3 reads TGTGCCAGCAGCCCTGGGACACCTTATCAGCCCCAGCATTTT. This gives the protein CASSPGTPYQPQHF.

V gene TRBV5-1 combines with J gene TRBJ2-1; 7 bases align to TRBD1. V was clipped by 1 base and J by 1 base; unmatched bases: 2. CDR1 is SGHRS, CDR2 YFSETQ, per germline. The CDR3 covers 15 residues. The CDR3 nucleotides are TGCGCCAGCAGCTTGACAGGGGAATCCTACAATGAGCAGTTCTTC. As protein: CASSLTGESYNEQFF. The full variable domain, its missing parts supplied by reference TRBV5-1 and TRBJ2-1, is KAGVTQTPRYLIKTRGQQVTLSCSPISGHRSVSWYQQTPGQGLQFLFEYFSETQRNKGNFPGRFSGRQFSNSRSEMNVSTLELGDSALYLCASSLTGESYNEQFFGPGTRLTVL.

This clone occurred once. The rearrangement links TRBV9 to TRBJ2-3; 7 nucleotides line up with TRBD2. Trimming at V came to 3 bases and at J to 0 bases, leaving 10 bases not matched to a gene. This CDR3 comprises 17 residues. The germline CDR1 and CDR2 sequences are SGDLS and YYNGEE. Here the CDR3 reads CASSDSPTSVSTDTQYF. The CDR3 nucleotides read TGTGCCAGCAGCGACTCCCCTACTAGCGTAAGCACAGATACGCAGTATTTT.

CDR3 protein: CASSSQAGYDNEQFF. The CDR3 DNA reads TGTGCCAGCAGCTCCCAAGCGGGGTACGACAATGAGCAGTTCTTC. V gene TRBV7-3 combines with J gene TRBJ2-1; TRBD2 agrees at 7 bases. The CDR3 contains 15 residues. Losses at the gene ends were 4 bases for V and 5 bases for J; bases not matched to a gene: 8. Germline V gene lookup returns CDR1 SGHTA and CDR2 FQGTGA. The full variable domain, rest sourced from reference TRBV7-3 and TRBJ2-1, is GAGVSQTPSNKVTEKGKYVELRCDPISGHTALYWYRQSLGQGPEFLIYFQGTGAADDSGLPNDRFFAVRPEGSVSTLKIQRTERGDSAVYLCASSSQAGYDNEQFFGPGTRLTVL.

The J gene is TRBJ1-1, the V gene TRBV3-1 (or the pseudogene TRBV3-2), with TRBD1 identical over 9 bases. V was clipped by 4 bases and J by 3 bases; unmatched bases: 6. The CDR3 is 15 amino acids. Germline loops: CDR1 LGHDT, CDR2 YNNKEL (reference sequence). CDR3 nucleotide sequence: TGTGCCAGCAGCCGGACAGGGGTGATGGACACTGAAGCTTTCTTT. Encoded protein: CASSRTGVMDTEAFF.

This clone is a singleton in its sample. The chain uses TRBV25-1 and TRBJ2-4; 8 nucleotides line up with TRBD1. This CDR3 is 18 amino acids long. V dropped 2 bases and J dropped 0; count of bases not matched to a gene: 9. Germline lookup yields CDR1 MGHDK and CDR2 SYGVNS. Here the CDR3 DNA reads TGTGCCAGCAGTGAAGATGGGACAGGTGCTATAGCCAAAAACATTCAGTACTTC. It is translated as CASSEDGTGAIAKNIQYF.

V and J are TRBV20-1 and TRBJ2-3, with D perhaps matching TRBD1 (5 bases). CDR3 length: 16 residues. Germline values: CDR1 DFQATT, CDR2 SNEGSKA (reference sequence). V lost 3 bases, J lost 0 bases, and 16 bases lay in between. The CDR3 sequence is CSASYLGHISTDTQYF. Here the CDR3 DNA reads TGCAGTGCTAGTTATCTCGGACATATTAGCACAGATACGCAGTATTTT.

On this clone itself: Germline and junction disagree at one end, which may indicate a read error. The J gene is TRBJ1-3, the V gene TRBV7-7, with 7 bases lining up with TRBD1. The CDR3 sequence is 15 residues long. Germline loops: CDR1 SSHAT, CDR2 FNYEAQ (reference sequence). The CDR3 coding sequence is TGTGCTAGCAGCTCCCAGACAGGGTTTGGAAACACCATATATTTT. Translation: CASSSQTGFGNTIYF.

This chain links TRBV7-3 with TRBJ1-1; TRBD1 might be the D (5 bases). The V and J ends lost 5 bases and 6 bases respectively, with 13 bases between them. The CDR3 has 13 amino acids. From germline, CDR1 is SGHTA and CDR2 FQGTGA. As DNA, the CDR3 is TGTGCCAGCAGCCTAAAGTCAGGGTCTGAAGCTTTCTTT. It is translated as CASSLKSGSEAFF. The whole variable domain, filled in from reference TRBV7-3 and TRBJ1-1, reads GAGVSQTPSNKVTEKGKYVELRCDPISGHTALYWYRQSLGQGPEFLIYFQGTGAADDSGLPNDRFFAVRPEGSVSTLKIQRTERGDSAVYLCASSLKSGSEAFFGQGTRLTVV.

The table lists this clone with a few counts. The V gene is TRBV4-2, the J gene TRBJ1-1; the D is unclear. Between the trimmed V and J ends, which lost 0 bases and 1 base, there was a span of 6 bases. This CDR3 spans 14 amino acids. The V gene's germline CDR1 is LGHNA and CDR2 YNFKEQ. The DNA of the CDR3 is TGTGCCAGCAGCCAAGATCTAGAGAACACTGAAGCTTTCTTT. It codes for CASSQDLENTEAFF.

CDR3 coding DNA: TGTGCCAGCAGCCCCGGGGGGGGCGATGAAAAACTGTTTTTT. As protein: CASSPGGGDEKLFF. The chain combines TRBV6-5 with TRBJ1-4; D possibly corresponds to TRBD1 (6 bases). This CDR3 has 14 residues. Per the germline V gene, CDR1 is MNHEY and CDR2 is SVGAGI. The V and J ends lost 6 bases and 6 bases respectively, with 14 bases between them.

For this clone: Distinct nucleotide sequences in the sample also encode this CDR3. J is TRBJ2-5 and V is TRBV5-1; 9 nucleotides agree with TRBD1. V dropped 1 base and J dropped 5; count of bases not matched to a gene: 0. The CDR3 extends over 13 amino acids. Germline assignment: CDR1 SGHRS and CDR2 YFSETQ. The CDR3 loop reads CASSLTGGETQYF. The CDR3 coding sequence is TGCGCCAGCAGCTTGACAGGGGGCGAGACCCAGTACTTC.

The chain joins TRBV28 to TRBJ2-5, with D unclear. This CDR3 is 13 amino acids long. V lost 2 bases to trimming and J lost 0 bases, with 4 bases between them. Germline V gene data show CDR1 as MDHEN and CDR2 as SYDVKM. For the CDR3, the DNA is TGTGCCAGCAGTTTACAGTACCAAGAGACCCAGTACTTC. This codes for CASSLQYQETQYF.

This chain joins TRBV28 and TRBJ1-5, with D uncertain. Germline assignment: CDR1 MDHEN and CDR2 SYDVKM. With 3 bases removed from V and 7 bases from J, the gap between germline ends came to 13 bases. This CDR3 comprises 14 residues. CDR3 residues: CASSFRQARQPQHF. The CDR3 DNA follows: TGTGCCAGCAGTTTTCGCCAGGCCAGGCAGCCCCAGCATTTT.

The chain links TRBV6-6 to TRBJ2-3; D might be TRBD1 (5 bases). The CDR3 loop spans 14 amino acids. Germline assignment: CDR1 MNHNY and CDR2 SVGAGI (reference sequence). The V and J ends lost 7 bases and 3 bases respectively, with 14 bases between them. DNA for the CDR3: TGTGCCAGCAACCCGGCAAGGGGAACAGATACGCAGTATTTT. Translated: CASNPARGTDTQYF.

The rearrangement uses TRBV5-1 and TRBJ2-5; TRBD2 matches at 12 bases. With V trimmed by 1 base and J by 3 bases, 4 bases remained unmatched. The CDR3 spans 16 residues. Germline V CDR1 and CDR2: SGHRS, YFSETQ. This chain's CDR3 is CASSLMTSGGKETQYF. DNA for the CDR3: TGCGCCAGCAGCTTGATGACTAGCGGGGGAAAAGAGACCCAGTACTTC.

This chain's CDR3 is CASRGTVNQPQHF. CDR3 DNA: TGTGCCAGCCGAGGAACGGTGAATCAGCCCCAGCATTTT. V and J are TRBV6-5 and TRBJ1-5; D remains ambiguous. The CDR3 is made up of 13 amino acids. Germline V gene data show CDR1 as MNHEY and CDR2 as SVGAGI. The germline V and J ends were trimmed by 8 bases and 4 bases, with 12 bases remaining between them.

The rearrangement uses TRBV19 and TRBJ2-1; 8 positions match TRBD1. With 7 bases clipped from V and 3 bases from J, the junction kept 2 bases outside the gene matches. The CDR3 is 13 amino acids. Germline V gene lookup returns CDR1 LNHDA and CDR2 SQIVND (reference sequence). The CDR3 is CASNGQGYNEQFF. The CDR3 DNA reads TGTGCCAGTAACGGACAGGGCTACAATGAGCAGTTCTTC.